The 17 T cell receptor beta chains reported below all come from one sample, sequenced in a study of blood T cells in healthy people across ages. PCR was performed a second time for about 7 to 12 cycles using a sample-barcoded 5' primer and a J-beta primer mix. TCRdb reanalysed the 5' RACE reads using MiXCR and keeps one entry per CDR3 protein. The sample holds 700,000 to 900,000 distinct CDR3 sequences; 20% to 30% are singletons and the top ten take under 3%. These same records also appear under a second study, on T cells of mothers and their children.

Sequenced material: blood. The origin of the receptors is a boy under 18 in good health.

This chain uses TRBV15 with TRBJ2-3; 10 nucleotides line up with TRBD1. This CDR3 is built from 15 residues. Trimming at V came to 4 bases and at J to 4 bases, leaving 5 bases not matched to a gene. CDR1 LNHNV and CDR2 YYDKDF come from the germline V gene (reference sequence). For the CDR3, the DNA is TGTGCCACCAGCAACGACAGGGGGCGATCAGATACGCAGTATTTT. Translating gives CATSNDRGRSDTQYF. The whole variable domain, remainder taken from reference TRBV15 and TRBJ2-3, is DAMVIQNPRYQVTQFGKPVTLSCSQTLNHNVMYWYQQKSSQAPKLLFHYYDKDFNNEADTPDNFQSRRPNTSFCFLDIRSPGLGDTAMYLCATSNDRGRSDTQYFGPGTRLTVL.

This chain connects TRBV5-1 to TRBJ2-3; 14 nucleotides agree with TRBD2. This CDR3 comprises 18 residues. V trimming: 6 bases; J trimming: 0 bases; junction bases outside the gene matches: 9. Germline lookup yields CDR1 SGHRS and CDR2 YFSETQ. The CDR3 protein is CASTPTSGGALSTDTQYF. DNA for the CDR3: TGCGCCAGCACACCGACTAGCGGGGGGGCCTTAAGCACAGATACGCAGTATTTT. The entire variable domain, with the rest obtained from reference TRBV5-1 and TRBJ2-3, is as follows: KAGVTQTPRYLIKTRGQQVTLSCSPISGHRSVSWYQQTPGQGLQFLFEYFSETQRNKGNFPGRFSGRQFSNSRSEMNVSTLELGDSALYLCASTPTSGGALSTDTQYFGPGTRLTVL.

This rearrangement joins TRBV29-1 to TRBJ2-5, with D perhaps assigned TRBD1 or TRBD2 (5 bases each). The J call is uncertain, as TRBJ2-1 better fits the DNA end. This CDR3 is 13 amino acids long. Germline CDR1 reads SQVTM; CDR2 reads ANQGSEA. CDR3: CSVEGLARNEQFF. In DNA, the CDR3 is TGCAGCGTTGAGGGGCTAGCACGCAATGAGCAGTTCTTC.

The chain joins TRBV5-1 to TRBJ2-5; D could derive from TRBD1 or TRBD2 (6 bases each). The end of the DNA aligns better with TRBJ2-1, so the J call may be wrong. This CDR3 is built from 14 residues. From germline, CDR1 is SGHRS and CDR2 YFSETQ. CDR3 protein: CASSPYGGQGEQFF. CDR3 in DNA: TGCGCCAGCAGCCCCTATGGGGGGCAGGGTGAGCAGTTCTTC.

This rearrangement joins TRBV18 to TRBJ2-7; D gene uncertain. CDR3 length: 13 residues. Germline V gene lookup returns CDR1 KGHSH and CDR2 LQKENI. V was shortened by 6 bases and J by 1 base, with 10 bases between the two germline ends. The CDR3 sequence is CASSASPSYEQYF. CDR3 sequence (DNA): TGTGCCAGCTCCGCAAGTCCTTCCTACGAGCAGTACTTC.

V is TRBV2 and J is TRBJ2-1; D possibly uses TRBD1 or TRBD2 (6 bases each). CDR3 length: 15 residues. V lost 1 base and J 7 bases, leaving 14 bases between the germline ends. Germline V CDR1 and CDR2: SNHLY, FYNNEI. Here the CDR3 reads CASSEVGGKLNEQFF. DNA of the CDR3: TGTGCCAGCAGTGAAGTGGGGGGCAAGTTGAATGAGCAGTTCTTC.

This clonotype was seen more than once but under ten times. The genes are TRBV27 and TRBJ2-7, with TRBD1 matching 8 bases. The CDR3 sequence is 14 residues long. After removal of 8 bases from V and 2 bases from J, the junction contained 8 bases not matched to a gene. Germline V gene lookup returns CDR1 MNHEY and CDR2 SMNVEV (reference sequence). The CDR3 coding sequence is TGTGCCAGCGCCTGGGGACAGGCGGCCTACGAGCAGTACTTC. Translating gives CASAWGQAAYEQYF.

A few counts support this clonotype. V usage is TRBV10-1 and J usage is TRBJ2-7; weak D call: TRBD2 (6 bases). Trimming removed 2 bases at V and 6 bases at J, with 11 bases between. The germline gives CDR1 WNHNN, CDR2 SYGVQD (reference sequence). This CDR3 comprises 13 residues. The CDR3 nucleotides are TGCGCCAGCAGTGAGGGAGGGTACGGCGAGCAGTACTTC. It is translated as CASSEGGYGEQYF.

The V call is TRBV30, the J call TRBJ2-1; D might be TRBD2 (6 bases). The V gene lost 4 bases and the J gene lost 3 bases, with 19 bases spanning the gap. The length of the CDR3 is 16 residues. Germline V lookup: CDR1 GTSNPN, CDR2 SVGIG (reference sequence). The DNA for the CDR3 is TGTGCCTGGAACGGCGGTATGGGACTTTTCTACAATGAGCAGTTCTTC. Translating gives CAWNGGMGLFYNEQFF.

This CDR3 reads CASSLRRELREKLFF. CDR3 DNA: TGTGCCAGCAGCTTACGGCGGGAGTTGCGTGAAAAACTGTTTTTT. This chain connects TRBV7-8 to TRBJ1-4, with no clear D. The CDR3 has 15 residues. In germline, CDR1 is SGHVS, CDR2 FQNEAQ. V lost 2 bases and J 7 bases, leaving 14 bases between the germline ends. Based on the CDR3 plus reference TRBV7-8 and TRBJ1-4, the full variable domain is GAGVSQSPRYKVAKRGQDVALRCDPISGHVSLFWYQQALGQGPEFLTYFQNEAQLDKSGLPSDRFFAERPEGSVSTLKIQRTQQEDSAVYLCASSLRRELREKLFFGSGTQLSVL.

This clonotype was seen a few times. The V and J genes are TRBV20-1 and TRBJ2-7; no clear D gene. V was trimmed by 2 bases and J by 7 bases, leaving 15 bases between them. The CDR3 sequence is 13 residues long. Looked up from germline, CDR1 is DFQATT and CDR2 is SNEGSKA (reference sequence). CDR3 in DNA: TGCAGTGCTAGATTTCCCCTTATTGGGGAGCAGTACTTC. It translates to CSARFPLIGEQYF.

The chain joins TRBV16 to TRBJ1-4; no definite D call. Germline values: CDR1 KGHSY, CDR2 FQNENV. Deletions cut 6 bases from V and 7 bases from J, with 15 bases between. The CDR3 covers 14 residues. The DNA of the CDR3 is TGTGCCAGCAGTATCCGGGGTGTCCGTGAAAAACTGTTTTTT. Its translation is CASSIRGVREKLFF.

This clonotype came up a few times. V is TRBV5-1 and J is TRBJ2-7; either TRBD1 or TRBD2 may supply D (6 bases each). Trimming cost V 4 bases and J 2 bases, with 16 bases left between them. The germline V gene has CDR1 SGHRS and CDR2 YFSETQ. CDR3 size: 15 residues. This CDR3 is CASSPGGGPAYEQYF. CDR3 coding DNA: TGCGCCAGCAGCCCCGGGGGCGGGCCAGCCTACGAGCAGTACTTC.

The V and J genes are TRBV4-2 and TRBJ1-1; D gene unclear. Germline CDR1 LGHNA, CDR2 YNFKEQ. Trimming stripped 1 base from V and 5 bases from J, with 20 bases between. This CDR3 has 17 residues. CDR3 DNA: TGTGCCAGCAGCCAAGCCTACTTCGGGGAGGTAGGAACTGAAGCTTTCTTT. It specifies CASSQAYFGEVGTEAFF.

This CDR3 reads CASSLGLLSYNEQFF. For the CDR3, the DNA is TGCGCCAGCAGCCTCGGGCTACTGTCCTACAATGAGCAGTTCTTC. The chain uses TRBV4-1 and TRBJ2-1; D not resolved. The CDR3 is made up of 15 amino acids. Per germline, CDR1 MGHRA and CDR2 YSYEKL. Trimming shortened V by 4 bases and J by 1 base, and 11 bases separated the two germline ends.

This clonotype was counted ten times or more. The CDR3 DNA sequence: TGTGCCAGCGGGACAGGGGAGGAGACCCAGTACTTC. As protein: CASGTGEETQYF. The chain joins TRBV3-1 to TRBJ2-5, with TRBD1 matching 10 bases. The CDR3 consists of 12 residues. Germline V lookup: CDR1 LGHDT, CDR2 YNNKEL (reference sequence). Unmatched junction bases numbered 2, after V lost 8 bases and J lost 5 bases.

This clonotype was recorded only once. CDR3 coding DNA: TGCAGTGCTAGAAGTGACGGGACCTATGGCTACACCTTC. It translates to CSARSDGTYGYTF. V and J are TRBV20-1 and TRBJ1-2; TRBD1 might be the D (5 bases). The germline V gene has CDR1 DFQATT and CDR2 SNEGSKA (reference sequence). The V and J ends lost 2 bases and 4 bases respectively, with 11 bases between them. This CDR3 has 13 amino acids.